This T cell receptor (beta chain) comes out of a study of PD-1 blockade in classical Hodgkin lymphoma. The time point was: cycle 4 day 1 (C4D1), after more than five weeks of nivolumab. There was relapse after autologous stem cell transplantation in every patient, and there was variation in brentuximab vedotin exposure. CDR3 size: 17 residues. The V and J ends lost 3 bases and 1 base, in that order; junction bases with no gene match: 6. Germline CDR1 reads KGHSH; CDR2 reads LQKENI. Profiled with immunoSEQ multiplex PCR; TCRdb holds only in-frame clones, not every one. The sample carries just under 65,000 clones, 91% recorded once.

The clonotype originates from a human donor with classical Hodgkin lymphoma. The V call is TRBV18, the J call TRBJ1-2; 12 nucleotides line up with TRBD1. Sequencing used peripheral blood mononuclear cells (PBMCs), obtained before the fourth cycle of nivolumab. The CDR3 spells CASSPRDRGPGNYGYTF. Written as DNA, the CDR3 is TGTGCCAGCTCACCCAGGGACAGGGGGCCCGGTAACTATGGCTACACCTTC.